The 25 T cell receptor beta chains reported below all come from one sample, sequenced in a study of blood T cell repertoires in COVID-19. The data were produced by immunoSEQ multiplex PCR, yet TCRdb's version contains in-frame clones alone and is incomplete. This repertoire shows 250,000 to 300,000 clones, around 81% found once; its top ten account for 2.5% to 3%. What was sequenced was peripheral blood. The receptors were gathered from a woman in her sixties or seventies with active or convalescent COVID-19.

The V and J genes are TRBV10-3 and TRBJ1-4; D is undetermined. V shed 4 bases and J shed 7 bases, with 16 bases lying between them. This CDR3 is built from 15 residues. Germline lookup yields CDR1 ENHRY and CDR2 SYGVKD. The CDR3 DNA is TGTGCCATCAGTGGCCCCCCAGAGGCGGGTGAAAAACTGTTTTTT. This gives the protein CAISGPPEAGEKLFF.

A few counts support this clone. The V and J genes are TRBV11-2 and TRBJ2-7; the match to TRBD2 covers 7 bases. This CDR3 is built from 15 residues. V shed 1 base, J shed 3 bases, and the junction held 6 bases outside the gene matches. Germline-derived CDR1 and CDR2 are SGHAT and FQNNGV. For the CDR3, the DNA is TGTGCCAGCAGCTTAGGTGGCCTAGCGGACTACGAGCAGTACTTC. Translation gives CASSLGGLADYEQYF.

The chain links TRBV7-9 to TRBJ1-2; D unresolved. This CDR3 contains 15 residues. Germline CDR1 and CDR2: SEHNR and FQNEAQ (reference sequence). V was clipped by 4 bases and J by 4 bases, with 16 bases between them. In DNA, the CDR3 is TGTGCCAGCAGCTCCGCCAGCGCCCCTAGCTATGGCTACACCTTC. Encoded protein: CASSSASAPSYGYTF.

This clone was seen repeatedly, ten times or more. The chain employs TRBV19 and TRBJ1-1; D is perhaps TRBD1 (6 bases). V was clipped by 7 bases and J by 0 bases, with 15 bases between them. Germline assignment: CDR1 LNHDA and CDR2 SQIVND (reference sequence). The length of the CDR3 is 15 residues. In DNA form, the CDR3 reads TGTGCCAGTACTCTACAGGGCTTCATGAACACTGAAGCTTTCTTT. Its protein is CASTLQGFMNTEAFF.

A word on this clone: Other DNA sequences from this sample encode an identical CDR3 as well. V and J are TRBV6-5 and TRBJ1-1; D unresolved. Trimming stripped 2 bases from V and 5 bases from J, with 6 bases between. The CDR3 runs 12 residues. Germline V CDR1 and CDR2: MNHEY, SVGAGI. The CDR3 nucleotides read TGTGCCAGCAGTTACGAGGGAACTGAAGCTTTCTTT. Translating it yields CASSYEGTEAFF.

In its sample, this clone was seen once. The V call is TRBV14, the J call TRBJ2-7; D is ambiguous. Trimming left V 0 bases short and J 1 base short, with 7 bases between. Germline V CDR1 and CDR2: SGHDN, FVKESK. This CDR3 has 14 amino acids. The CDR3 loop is CASSQDLQSYEQYF. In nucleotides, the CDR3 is TGTGCCAGCAGCCAAGATCTACAGTCCTACGAGCAGTACTTC.

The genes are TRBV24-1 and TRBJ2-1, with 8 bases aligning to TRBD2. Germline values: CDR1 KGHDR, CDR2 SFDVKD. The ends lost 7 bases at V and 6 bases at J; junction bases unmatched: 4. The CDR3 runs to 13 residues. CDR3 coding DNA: TGTGCCACCAGCGGGGGGGCCAGCAATGAGCAGTTCTTC. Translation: CATSGGASNEQFF.

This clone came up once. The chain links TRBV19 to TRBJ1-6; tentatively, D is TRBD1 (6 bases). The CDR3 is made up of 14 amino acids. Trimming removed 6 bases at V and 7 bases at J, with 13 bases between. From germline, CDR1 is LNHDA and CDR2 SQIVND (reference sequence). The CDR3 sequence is CASSIDRINSPLHF. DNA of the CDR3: TGTGCCAGTAGCATTGACAGGATAAATTCACCCCTCCACTTT.

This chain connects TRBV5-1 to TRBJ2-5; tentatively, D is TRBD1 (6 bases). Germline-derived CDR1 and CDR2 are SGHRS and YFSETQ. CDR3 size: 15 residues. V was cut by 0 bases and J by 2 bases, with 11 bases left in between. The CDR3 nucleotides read TGCGCCAGCAGCTTGGCTGGGACATATCAAGAGACCCAGTACTTC. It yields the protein CASSLAGTYQETQYF. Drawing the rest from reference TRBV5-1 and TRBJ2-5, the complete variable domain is KAGVTQTPRYLIKTRGQQVTLSCSPISGHRSVSWYQQTPGQGLQFLFEYFSETQRNKGNFPGRFSGRQFSNSRSEMNVSTLELGDSALYLCASSLAGTYQETQYFGPGTRLLVL.

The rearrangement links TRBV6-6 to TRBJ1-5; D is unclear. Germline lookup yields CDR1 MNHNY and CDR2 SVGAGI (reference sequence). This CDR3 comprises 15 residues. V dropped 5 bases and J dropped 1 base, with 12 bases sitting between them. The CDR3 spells CASSDRGVSNQPQHF. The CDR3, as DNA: TGTGCCAGCAGTGACCGCGGGGTGAGCAATCAGCCCCAGCATTTT.

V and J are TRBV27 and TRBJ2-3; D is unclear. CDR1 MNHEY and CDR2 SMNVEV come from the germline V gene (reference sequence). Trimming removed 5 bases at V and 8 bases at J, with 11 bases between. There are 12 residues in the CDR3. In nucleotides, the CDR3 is TGTGCCAGCAGTGACTTCCAAGGTACGCAGTATTTT. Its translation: CASSDFQGTQYF.

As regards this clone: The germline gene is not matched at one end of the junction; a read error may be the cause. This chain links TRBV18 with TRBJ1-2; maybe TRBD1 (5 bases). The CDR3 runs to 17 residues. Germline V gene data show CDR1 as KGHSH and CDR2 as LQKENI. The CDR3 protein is CASLPRSQRDSNYGYTF. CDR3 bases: TGTGCCAGCTTACCACGTTCCCAGAGGGACTCTAACTATGGCTACACCTTC.

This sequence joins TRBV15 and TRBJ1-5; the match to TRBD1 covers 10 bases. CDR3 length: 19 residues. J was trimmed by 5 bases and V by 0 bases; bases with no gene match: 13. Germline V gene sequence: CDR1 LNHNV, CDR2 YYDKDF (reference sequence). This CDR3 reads CATSRDPTLGTGAHQPQHF. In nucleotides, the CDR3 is TGTGCCACCAGCAGAGATCCCACCCTCGGGACAGGGGCACATCAGCCCCAGCATTTT.

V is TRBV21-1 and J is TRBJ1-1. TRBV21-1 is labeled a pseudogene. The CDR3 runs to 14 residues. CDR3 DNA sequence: TGTGCCAGCACCCGACGGGGGGCCCGGACTGAAGCTTTCTTT. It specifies CASTRRGARTEAFF.

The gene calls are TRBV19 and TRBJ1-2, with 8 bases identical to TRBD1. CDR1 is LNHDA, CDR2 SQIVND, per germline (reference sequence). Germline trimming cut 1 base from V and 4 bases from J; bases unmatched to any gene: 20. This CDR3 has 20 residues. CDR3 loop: CASSIGRGAGGLPRSYGYTF. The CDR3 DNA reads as TGTGCCAGTAGTATAGGAAGGGGGGCAGGGGGCTTGCCGCGGAGCTATGGCTACACCTTC.

The CDR3 here is CATLLGGIGTEAFF. In DNA form, the CDR3 reads TGTGCCACCCTCCTTGGGGGGATCGGCACTGAAGCTTTCTTT. This chain links TRBV28 with TRBJ1-1; D might be TRBD1 (5 bases). The CDR3 totals 14 residues. The germline V gene has CDR1 MDHEN and CDR2 SYDVKM. V shed 10 bases and J shed 4 bases, with 19 bases lying between them.

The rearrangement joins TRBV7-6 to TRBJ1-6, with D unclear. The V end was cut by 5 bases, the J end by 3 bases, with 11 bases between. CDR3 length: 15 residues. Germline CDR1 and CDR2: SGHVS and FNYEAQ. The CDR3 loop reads CASSPGSGYNSPLHF. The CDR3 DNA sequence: TGTGCCAGCAGCCCCGGTTCGGGCTATAATTCACCCCTCCACTTT. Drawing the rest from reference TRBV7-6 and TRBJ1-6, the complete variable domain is GAGVSQSPRYKVTKRGQDVALRCDPISGHVSLYWYRQALGQGPEFLTYFNYEAQQDKSGLPNDRFSAERPEGSISTLTIQRTEQRDSAMYRCASSPGSGYNSPLHFGNGTRLTVT.

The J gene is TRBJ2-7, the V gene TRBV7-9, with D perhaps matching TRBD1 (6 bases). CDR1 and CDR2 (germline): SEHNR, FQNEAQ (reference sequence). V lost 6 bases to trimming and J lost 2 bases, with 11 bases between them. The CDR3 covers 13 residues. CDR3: CASSRQDPYEQYF. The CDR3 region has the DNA TGTGCCAGCAGTCGACAGGACCCCTACGAGCAGTACTTC.

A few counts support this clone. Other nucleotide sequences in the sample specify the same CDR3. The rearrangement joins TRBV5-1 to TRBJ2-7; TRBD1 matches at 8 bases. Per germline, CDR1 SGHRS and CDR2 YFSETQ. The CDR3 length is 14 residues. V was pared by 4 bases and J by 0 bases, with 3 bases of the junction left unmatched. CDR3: CASSRGQGSYEQYF. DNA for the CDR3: TGCGCCAGCAGCAGAGGACAGGGCTCCTACGAGCAGTACTTC.

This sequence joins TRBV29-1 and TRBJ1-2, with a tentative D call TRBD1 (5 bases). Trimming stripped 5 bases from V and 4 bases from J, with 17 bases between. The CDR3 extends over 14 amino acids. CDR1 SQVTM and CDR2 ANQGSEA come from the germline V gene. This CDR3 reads CSVNRAGEGYGYTF. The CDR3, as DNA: TGCAGCGTTAACCGGGCGGGGGAAGGCTATGGCTACACCTTC.

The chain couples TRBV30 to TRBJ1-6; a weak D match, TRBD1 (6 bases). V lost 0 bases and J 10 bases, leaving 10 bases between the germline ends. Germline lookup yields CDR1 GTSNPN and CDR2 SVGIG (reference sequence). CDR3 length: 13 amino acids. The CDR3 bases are TGTGCCTGGAGTGTAAACAGGGAATCACCCCTCCACTTT. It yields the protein CAWSVNRESPLHF.

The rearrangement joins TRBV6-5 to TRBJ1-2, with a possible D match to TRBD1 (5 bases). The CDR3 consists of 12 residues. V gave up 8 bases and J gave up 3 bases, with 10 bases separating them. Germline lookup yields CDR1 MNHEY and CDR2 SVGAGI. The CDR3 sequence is CASVQADYGYTF. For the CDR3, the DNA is TGTGCCAGCGTACAGGCGGACTATGGCTACACCTTC.

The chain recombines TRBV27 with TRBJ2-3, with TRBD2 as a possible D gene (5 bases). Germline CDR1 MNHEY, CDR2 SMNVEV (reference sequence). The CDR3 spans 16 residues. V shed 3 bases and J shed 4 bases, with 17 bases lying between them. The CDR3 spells CASSFSPKAGADTQYF. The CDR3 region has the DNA TGTGCCAGCAGTTTCTCCCCAAAAGCCGGGGCAGATACGCAGTATTTT.

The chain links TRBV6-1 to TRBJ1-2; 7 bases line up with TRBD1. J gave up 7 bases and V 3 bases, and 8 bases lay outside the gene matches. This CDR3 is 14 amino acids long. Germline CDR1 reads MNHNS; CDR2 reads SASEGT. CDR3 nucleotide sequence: TGTGCCAGCAGTGACAGGGGGAGTGGGGGTGGCTACACCTTC. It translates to CASSDRGSGGGYTF.

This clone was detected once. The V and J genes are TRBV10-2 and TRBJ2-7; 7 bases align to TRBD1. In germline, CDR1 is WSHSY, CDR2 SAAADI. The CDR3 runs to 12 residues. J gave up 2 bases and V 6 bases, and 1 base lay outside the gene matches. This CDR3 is CASSQGAYEQYF. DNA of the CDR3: TGCGCCAGCAGCCAGGGGGCCTACGAGCAGTACTTC.